This TCR beta chain was identified in a study of blood T cell repertoires in COVID-19. CDR1 is SNHLY and CDR2 is FYNNEI in the germline V gene. The CDR3 runs 12 residues. Trimming shortened V by 11 bases and J by 4 bases, and 14 bases separated the two germline ends. Profiling relied on immunoSEQ multiplex PCR, and the TCRdb table lists in-frame clones only, not all of them. The repertoire holds approximately 230,000 clones, with more than 70% as singletons. The V call is TRBV2, the J call TRBJ2-5; D might be TRBD1 (5 bases). Sequencing was performed on peripheral blood. The sequence came from a man at least 80 years old with acute or convalescent COVID-19. The CDR3 DNA sequence: TGTGCCTCGGATCAGGGTAGAGAGACCCAGTACTTC. As protein: CASDQGRETQYF.